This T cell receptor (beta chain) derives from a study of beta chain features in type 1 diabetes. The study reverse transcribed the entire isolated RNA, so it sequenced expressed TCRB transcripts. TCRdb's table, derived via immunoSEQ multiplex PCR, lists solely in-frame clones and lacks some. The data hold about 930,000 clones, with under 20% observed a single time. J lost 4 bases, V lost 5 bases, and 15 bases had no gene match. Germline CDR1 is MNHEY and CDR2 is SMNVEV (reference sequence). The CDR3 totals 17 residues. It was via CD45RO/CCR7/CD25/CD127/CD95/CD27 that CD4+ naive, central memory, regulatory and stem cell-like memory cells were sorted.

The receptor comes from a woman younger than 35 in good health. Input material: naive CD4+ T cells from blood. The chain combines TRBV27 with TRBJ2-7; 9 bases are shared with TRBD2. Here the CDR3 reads CASSIPRRREGHYEQYF. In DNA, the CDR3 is TGTGCCAGCAGTATACCTCGGAGGCGGGAGGGCCATTACGAGCAGTACTTC.